This T cell receptor (beta chain) was found in a study of regulatory and conventional T cells in RAG deficiency (dated by TCRdb to the late 2010s). About the study as a whole: The study used high-throughput TCR beta sequencing to compare repertoire diversity and composition of Treg, conventional CD4+ and CD8+ T cells between RAG-deficient patients and healthy controls.

Libraries were prepared through the immunoSEQ multiplex PCR assay. Rearranged TCR beta chain products were amplified from the genomic DNA of sorted T-cell subsets and were then sequenced. As for how the authors treated the data: Shannon entropy and Simpson indices were used to quantify the repertoire diversity of productive TCR beta rearrangements. Clonal expansion was assessed using the summed frequency of the 100 most abundant productive TCR beta clonotypes among total reads. The TRB repertoires were scored with a self-reactivity index built on which amino acids appear at CDR3beta positions 6 and 7. Two-way ANOVA was used for repertoire analyses, and Student t or Mann-Whitney tests were used for flow cytometric analyses. TCRdb holds this immuneACCESS table with in-frame rearrangements only. Some clones are missing; in checked studies, unresolved V genes explain under half, and the rest has no known cause. V, J and clone size are those of that table, while D and trimming were read from the DNA. A total of 9,000 to 15,000 clones appear in this sample, approximately 94% of them only once. In total, the top ten clones hold 1.1% to 1.5% of the sample.

The investigation overall reported the following: Markedly lower Shannon entropy and higher Simpson indices were observed in RAG-deficient patients than in control T-cell subpopulations. Sorted CD25-high CD127-low cells from Omenn syndrome patients may represent peripherally activated cells rather than bona fide Treg cells. For some subjects, some T-cell subset analyses were not performed. Compared with controls, Omenn syndrome and CID/AS patients had roughly 100-fold fewer unique TCR beta sequences in Treg cells, but only around 10-fold fewer in the other subsets. All patient T-cell subsets had shorter CDR3 lengths; Omenn syndrome patients showed >80% Treg-Tconv repertoire overlap at nucleotide and amino acid level.

Before genomic DNA extraction, regulatory T cells were purified from blood as CD4+CD25-high CD127-low cells. Repertoire analyses used several healthy control donors as the comparison group. The germline V gene sets CDR1 to SQVTM and CDR2 to ANQGSEA. The CDR3 measures 15 amino acids from cysteine to phenylalanine. CDR3 DNA only is kept here, 45 bases in frame from base 1. V was cut back by 3 bases and J by 2 bases, leaving a gap of 17 bases between them. A remark on this clone: Its recognized antigen is unknown. No base-level quality is on record; no much larger clone is a single base apart.

These data are also associated with another study on regulatory T cells. The second investigation adds: For the multiplex PCR, 52 forward TRBV primers and 13 reverse TRBJ primers were used, and amplification bias was corrected with both assay-based and computational methods. Patient repertoires showed restricted unique TRB V-J pairs and skewed V and J gene usage, most marked in regulatory T cells. The study compared T-cell receptor beta repertoires of sorted regulatory, conventional CD4+ and CD8+ T cells between CD3G-deficient patients and healthy controls. Peripheral blood mononuclear cells were isolated by Ficoll density separation. Within the immunoSEQ assay, multiplex PCR amplified rearranged TRB loci from genomic DNA. An Illumina HiSeq platform was used to sequence the TRB amplicons. Custom algorithms error-filtered the raw sequences and aligned them to reference gene sequences, after which the immunoSEQ online tools were used for analysis. Frequencies of productive and nonproductive TRB rearrangements were evaluated among both unique and total sequences. Groups were compared by t tests, Mann-Whitney tests or two-way ANOVA performed in Prism software.

The sequenced sample was CD127- CD25+ CD4+ Tregs sorted from blood. The chain uses TRBV29-1 and TRBJ2-7; the D region possibly corresponds to TRBD1 (5 bases align). The source of this sequence is a human donor in good health. In nucleotides, the sequence is TGCAGCGTTGAGGTCGGCAGGGCGGTACCCTACGAGCAGTACTTC. This gives the protein CSVEVGRAVPYEQYF.